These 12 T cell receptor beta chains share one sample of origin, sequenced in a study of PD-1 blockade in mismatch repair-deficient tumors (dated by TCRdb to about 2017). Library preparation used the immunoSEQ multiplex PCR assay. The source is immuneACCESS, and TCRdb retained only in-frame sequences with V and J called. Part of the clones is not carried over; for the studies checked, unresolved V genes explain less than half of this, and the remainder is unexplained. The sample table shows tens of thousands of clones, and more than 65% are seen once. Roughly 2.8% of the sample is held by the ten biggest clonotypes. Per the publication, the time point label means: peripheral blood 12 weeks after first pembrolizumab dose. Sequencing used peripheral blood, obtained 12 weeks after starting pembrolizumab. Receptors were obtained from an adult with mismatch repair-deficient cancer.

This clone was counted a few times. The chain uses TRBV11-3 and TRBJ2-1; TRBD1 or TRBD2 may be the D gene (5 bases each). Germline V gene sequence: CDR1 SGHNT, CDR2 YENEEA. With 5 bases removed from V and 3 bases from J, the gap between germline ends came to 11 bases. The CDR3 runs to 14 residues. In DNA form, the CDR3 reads TGTGCCAGCAGCCTCTATGGGGGCTACAATGAGCAGTTCTTC. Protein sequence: CASSLYGGYNEQFF.

CDR3 DNA: TGTGCCAGCAGCTTCGGGATCGGGAGTTGGAACGGTGAAGCTTTCTTT. Its translation: CASSFGIGSWNGEAFF. J is TRBJ1-1 and V is TRBV5-5; D is unclear. In germline, CDR1 is SGHKS, CDR2 YYEKEE (reference sequence). V was shortened by 2 bases and J by 7 bases, with 21 bases between the two germline ends. The CDR3 length is 16 residues.

DNA for the CDR3: TGTGCCAGCAGCTTATCGGGGGCGGGCACTGAAGCTTTCTTT. Residues: CASSLSGAGTEAFF. The J gene is TRBJ1-1, the V gene TRBV7-3; possible D gene TRBD1, 6 bases. Per germline, CDR1 SGHTA and CDR2 FQGTGA. V was trimmed by 2 bases and J by 4 bases, leaving 11 bases between them. The CDR3 runs to 14 residues.

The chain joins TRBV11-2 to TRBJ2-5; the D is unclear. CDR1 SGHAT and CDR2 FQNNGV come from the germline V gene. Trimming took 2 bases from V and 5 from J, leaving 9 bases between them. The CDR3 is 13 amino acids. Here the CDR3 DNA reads TGTGCCAGCAGCTTACCTAATGGGGAGACCCAGTACTTC. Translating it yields CASSLPNGETQYF.

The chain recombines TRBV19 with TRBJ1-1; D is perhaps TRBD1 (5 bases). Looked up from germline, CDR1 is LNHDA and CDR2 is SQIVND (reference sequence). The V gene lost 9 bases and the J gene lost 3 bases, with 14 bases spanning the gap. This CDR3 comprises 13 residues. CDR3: CASGGTFDTEAFF. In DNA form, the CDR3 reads TGTGCCAGCGGTGGGACTTTTGACACTGAAGCTTTCTTT.

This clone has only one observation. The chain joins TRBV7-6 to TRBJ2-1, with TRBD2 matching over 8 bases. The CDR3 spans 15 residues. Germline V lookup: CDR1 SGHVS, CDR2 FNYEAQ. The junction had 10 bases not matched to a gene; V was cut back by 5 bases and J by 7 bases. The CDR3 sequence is CASSPRGLGGNEQFF. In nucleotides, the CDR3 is TGTGCCAGCAGCCCAAGGGGACTAGGAGGGAATGAGCAGTTCTTC.

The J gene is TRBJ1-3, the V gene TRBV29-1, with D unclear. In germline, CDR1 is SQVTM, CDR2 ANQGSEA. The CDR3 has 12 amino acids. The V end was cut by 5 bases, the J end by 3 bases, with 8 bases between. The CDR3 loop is CSVYTLGNTIYF. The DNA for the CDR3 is TGCAGCGTTTATACACTTGGAAACACCATATATTTT.

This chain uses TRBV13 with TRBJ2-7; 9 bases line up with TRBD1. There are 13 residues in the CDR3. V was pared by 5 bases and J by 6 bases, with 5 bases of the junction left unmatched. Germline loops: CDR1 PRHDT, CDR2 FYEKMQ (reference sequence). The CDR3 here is CASSLGQGREQYF. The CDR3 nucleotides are TGTGCCAGCAGCCTGGGACAGGGACGCGAGCAGTACTTC.

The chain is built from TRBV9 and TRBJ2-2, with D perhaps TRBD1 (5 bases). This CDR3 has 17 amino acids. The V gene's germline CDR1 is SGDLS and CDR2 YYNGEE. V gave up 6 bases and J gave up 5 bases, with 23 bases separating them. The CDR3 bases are TGTGCCAGCAATTCCGGGTCAGGGCGCAGTAGAACCGGGGAGCTGTTTTTT. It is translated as CASNSGSGRSRTGELFF.

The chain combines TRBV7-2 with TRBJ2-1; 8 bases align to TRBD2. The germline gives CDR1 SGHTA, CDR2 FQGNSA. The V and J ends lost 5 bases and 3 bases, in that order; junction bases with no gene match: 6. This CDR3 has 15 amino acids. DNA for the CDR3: TGTGCCAGCAGCGCCGGGACTAGTCTCTACAATGAGCAGTTCTTC. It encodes CASSAGTSLYNEQFF. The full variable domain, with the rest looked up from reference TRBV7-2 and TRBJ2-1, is GAGVSQSPSNKVTEKGKDVELRCDPISGHTALYWYRQSLGQGLEFLIYFQGNSAPDKSGLPSDRFSAERTGGSVSTLTIQRTQQEDSAVYLCASSAGTSLYNEQFFGPGTRLTVL.

CDR3 bases: TGTGCCTGGAGTCCGCCGGGACTAGCGGGGATAAACACCGGGGAGCTGTTTTTT. It encodes CAWSPPGLAGINTGELFF. The chain is built from TRBV30 and TRBJ2-2; 13 bases are shared with TRBD2. V shed 2 bases and J 2 bases; nucleotides not matched to a gene: 8. CDR3 length: 18 amino acids. Germline CDR1 reads GTSNPN; CDR2 reads SVGIG (reference sequence). Together with reference TRBV30 and TRBJ2-2, the CDR3 gives the full variable domain: SQTIHQWPATLVQPVGSPLSLECTVEGTSNPNLYWYRQAAGRGLQLLFYSVGIGQISSEVPQNLSASRPQDRQFILSSKKLLLSDSGFYLCAWSPPGLAGINTGELFFGEGSRLTVL.

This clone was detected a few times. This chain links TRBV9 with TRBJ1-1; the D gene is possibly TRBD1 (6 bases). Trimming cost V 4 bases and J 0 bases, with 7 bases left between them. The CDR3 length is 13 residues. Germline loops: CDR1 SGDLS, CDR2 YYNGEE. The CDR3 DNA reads TGTGCCAGCAGCAGGACAGTGAACACTGAAGCTTTCTTT. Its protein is CASSRTVNTEAFF.